The sequence of this T cell receptor beta chain was determined in a study of blood T cell repertoires in COVID-19. Study as a whole: Sites across the United States, Italy and Spain contributed samples from acute and convalescent COVID-19. T cells, B-cell-depleted T cells, or PBMCs provided the cDNA or gDNA that served as material.

Seattle patients were enrolled while actively infected and followed longitudinally. After removal of 7 bases from V and 1 base from J, the junction contained 4 bases not matched to a gene. Germline V gene sequence: CDR1 MNHEY, CDR2 SVGAGI. The CDR3 runs 15 residues. Per the original methods: Scientists estimated how many nucleated cells there were by amplifying reference gene primers. The data were produced by immunoSEQ multiplex PCR, yet TCRdb's version contains in-frame clones alone and is incomplete. That table supplies the V and J calls and clone size; D and trimming were determined from the DNA. The data show 330,000 or so clones, roughly 89% seen once.

Sequencing input: peripheral blood. The chain is built from TRBV6-5 and TRBJ1-6, with 7 positions matching TRBD1. The origin of this receptor is a woman aged 55-69 years with COVID-19, enrolled during active disease. CDR3 loop: CASTLTGSYNSPLHF. The CDR3 DNA sequence: TGTGCCAGCACCCTGACAGGGTCCTATAATTCACCCCTCCACTTT.